This entry is about one TCR beta chain. Its specificity is not known. This sample stems from a study of OX40 agonist ivuxolimab in advanced cancers. As for the study in general: Among those treated, three patients had partial responses, one with hepatocellular carcinoma and two with cutaneous melanoma.

The table came from immunoSEQ multiplex PCR; TCRdb's copy has only in-frame clones and leaves some out. The repertoire consists of 60,000 to 70,000 clones, with about nine tenths occurring once and the leading ten covering approximately 2%. Study conclusions and caveats: Doses of 0.1 to 3.0 mg/kg were accompanied by clonal expansion of CD4+ and CD8+ blood T cells by week 6.

This sample comprised CD4+ or CD8+ T cells sorted from blood, obtained in a trial of the OX40 agonist ivuxolimab. The TCR sequence derives from an adult with an advanced solid tumor such as melanoma, head and neck, liver or kidney cancer.

CDR3 sequence reads: CASRQYRVGNQPQHF. CDR3 sequence (DNA): TGTGCCAGCAGGCAATACAGGGTGGGCAATCAGCCCCAGCATTTT. This chain uses TRBV6-1 with TRBJ1-5; TRBD1 is a possible D gene (6 bases). There are 15 residues in the CDR3. The germline CDR1 and CDR2 sequences are MNHNS and SASEGT. V was clipped by 6 bases and J by 2 bases, with 14 bases between them.